This T cell receptor (beta chain) was captured in a study of T-cell memory formation after mild COVID-19. Study information: Clusters of TCRs were largely donor specific. Study outcomes and limitations: CD4+ contracting clones were mainly CM and EM; CD8+ ones, EMRA. Pre-infection memory held some responding clones, suggesting pre-existing cross-reactive T cells responded. Clones shrinking between day 15 and 85 showed a balanced CD4/CD8 split, and those that grew later tilted toward CD4+.

A few counts support this clonotype. Its antigen remains unknown. The CDR3 contains 17 residues. Per the germline V gene, CDR1 is SEHNR and CDR2 is FQNEAQ (reference sequence). After removal of 5 bases from V and 9 bases from J, the junction contained 17 bases not matched to a gene. MiXCR, applied by TCRdb to the 5' RACE reads, yields one record per CDR3 protein. The sample shows roughly 140,000 distinct CDR3 sequences, 14% of them seen only once. The sequence was obtained from an adult woman who had mild COVID-19 (a few samples of this study predate the infection). Cell type and time point are not known. Input material: PBMCs or a T cell subset sorted from them (not recorded which). The chain employs TRBV7-9 and TRBJ2-3, with 10 bases that match TRBD2. The CDR3 sequence is CASSPQERGGTFLTQYF. In DNA form, the CDR3 reads TGTGCCAGCAGCCCTCAAGAGCGGGGGGGAACGTTTCTGACGCAGTATTTT.